Listed here are 24 T cell receptor beta chains from one sample, sequenced in a study of blood T cell repertoires in COVID-19. Assay: immunoSEQ multiplex PCR; the TCRdb copy retains only in-frame clones and omits some. The sample includes 150,000 or so clones, over 65% of them seen just once. Sequenced material: PBMCs or T cells enriched from blood (not recorded which). Receptors were obtained from a woman between 45 and 65 years old who had recovered from COVID-19.

The V gene is TRBV30, the J gene TRBJ2-2; 9 bases line up with TRBD1. The CDR3 sequence is 15 residues long. Germline V CDR1 and CDR2: GTSNPN, SVGIG (reference sequence). The V gene end was trimmed by 5 bases and the J gene end by 4 bases; junction bases not matched to a gene: 8. The CDR3 DNA sequence: TGTGCCTGGGGCAACAGGGGGCGCTTCACCGGGGAGCTGTTTTTT. Translated: CAWGNRGRFTGELFF.

This clone was seen a few times. The gene calls are TRBV4-1 and TRBJ1-6; 9 nucleotides match TRBD1. The germline gives CDR1 MGHRA, CDR2 YSYEKL. The CDR3 loop spans 16 amino acids. V was clipped by 2 bases and J by 6 bases; unmatched bases: 5. CDR3 sequence (DNA): TGCGCCAGCAGCCAAAACCCGACAGGGGGTAATTCACCCCTCCACTTT. Protein: CASSQNPTGGNSPLHF.

V and J are TRBV11-3 and TRBJ2-2, with 7 nucleotides matching TRBD1. Germline CDR1 is SGHNT and CDR2 is YENEEA. The CDR3 has 16 residues. J gave up 5 bases and V 3 bases, and 9 bases lay outside the gene matches. The chain's CDR3 is CASSLSGTVQTGELFF. The CDR3 DNA sequence: TGTGCCAGCAGCTTGTCCGGGACAGTTCAGACCGGGGAGCTGTTTTTT.

With respect to this clone: Other DNA sequences in the sample encode the same CDR3. The rearrangement links TRBV18 to TRBJ2-7, with 8 bases matching TRBD1. Germline values: CDR1 KGHSH, CDR2 LQKENI. J was trimmed by 5 bases and V by 3 bases; bases with no gene match: 6. CDR3 length: 14 residues. In nucleotides, the CDR3 is TGTGCCAGCTCACCTCGACAGGGGACGAACGAGCAGTACGTC. It specifies CASSPRQGTNEQYV.

This clone was picked up a small number of times. The chain is built from TRBV10-2 and TRBJ2-2; tentatively, D is TRBD1 (8 bases). V lost 6 bases to trimming and J lost 6 bases, with 20 bases between them. Germline CDR1 and CDR2: WSHSY and SAAADI. This CDR3 has 16 residues. Written as DNA, the CDR3 is TGCGCCAGCAGACTGTGGACAGGGAGGGATGCCGGGGAGCTGTTTTTT. Amino acid sequence: CASRLWTGRDAGELFF.

The chain is built from TRBV28 and TRBJ1-2, with D perhaps TRBD1 (6 bases). The CDR3 spans 13 residues. The V end lost 4 bases, the J end lost 7 bases, and 13 bases lay between the germline ends. Germline CDR1 reads MDHEN; CDR2 reads SYDVKM. The CDR3 sequence is CASSSGVGSGYTF. The CDR3 DNA sequence: TGTGCCAGCAGTTCAGGGGTGGGGAGTGGCTACACCTTC.

V usage is TRBV5-8 and J usage is TRBJ1-4; the match to TRBD1 covers 9 bases. Looked up from germline, CDR1 is SGHTS and CDR2 is YDEGEE. The length of the CDR3 is 15 residues. Trimming at V came to 1 base and at J to 7 bases, leaving 5 bases not matched to a gene. CDR3 loop: CASSLYGTGREKLFF. CDR3 nucleotides: TGTGCCAGCAGCTTGTATGGGACAGGGCGTGAAAAACTGTTTTTT.

V usage is TRBV2 and J usage is TRBJ1-1; D remains ambiguous. V lost 5 bases to trimming and J lost 1 base, with 8 bases between them. Germline lookup yields CDR1 SNHLY and CDR2 FYNNEI. This CDR3 has 13 amino acids. Here the CDR3 DNA reads TGTGCCAGCAGTCCCCAGGCGAACACTGAAGCTTTCTTT. Its protein product is CASSPQANTEAFF.

The chain has TRBV13 and TRBJ1-5; D uncertain. V lost 5 bases and J lost 0, with 8 bases in between. Germline loops: CDR1 PRHDT, CDR2 FYEKMQ (reference sequence). CDR3 length: 14 amino acids. CDR3 in amino acids: CASSLGNSNQPQHF. CDR3 in DNA: TGTGCCAGCAGCCTCGGTAATAGCAATCAGCCCCAGCATTTT.

The gene calls are TRBV5-1 and TRBJ1-2; the D is unclear. The CDR3 runs 14 residues. The V gene lost 4 bases and the J gene lost 3 bases, with 13 bases spanning the gap. Germline V gives CDR1 SGHRS, CDR2 YFSETQ. This CDR3 reads CASSLAGVYYGYTF. The CDR3 coding sequence is TGCGCCAGCAGCCTGGCTGGAGTTTACTATGGCTACACCTTC.

This sequence joins TRBV18 and TRBJ1-6; the match to TRBD1 covers 8 bases. Germline V lookup: CDR1 KGHSH, CDR2 LQKENI. Trimming took 6 bases from V and 8 from J; bases not matched to a gene: 12. The CDR3 sequence is 16 residues long. DNA of the CDR3: TGTGCCAGCTCCCCCCGTCGACAGGGGTGGGATTCACCCCTCCACTTT. Its protein product is CASSPRRQGWDSPLHF.

The chain combines TRBV5-4 with TRBJ1-2, with D unresolved. The V end was cut by 0 bases, the J end by 4 bases, with 7 bases between. The germline V gene encodes CDR1 SGHNT and CDR2 YYREEE (reference sequence). The CDR3 runs 13 residues. The CDR3 DNA sequence: TGTGCCAGCAGCTTGGGTAGCAGCTATGGCTACACCTTC. Amino acids: CASSLGSSYGYTF.

This clone came up once. The V call is TRBV4-1, the J call TRBJ2-5, with D possibly matching TRBD2 (6 bases). V lost 0 bases to trimming and J lost 7 bases, with 15 bases between them. The CDR3 sequence is 15 residues long. Germline loops: CDR1 MGHRA, CDR2 YSYEKL. This CDR3 is CASSQESPGGRTQYF. In nucleotides, the CDR3 is TGCGCCAGCAGCCAAGAAAGTCCCGGGGGTAGGACCCAGTACTTC.

This CDR3 is CASSFRQGGHGYTF. CDR3 nucleotide sequence: TGTGCCAGCAGCTTCAGACAGGGGGGGCATGGCTACACCTTC. This chain connects TRBV7-9 to TRBJ1-2; TRBD1 aligns across 9 bases. Germline CDR1 SEHNR, CDR2 FQNEAQ (reference sequence). The CDR3 has 14 amino acids. V gave up 3 bases and J gave up 6 bases; unmatched junction bases: 5.

V gene TRBV13 combines with J gene TRBJ1-1; the D gene is possibly TRBD1 (5 bases). V was trimmed by 4 bases and J by 8 bases, leaving 14 bases between them. Germline V gives CDR1 PRHDT, CDR2 FYEKMQ (reference sequence). This CDR3 is built from 13 residues. Here the CDR3 reads CASSSKTGVEAFF. Here the CDR3 DNA reads TGTGCCAGCAGCTCCAAGACGGGGGTGGAAGCTTTCTTT.

The gene calls are TRBV2 and TRBJ2-6; D not certain. This CDR3 is built from 13 residues. Germline CDR1 is SNHLY and CDR2 is FYNNEI. V gave up 7 bases and J gave up 0 bases, with 4 bases separating them. The CDR3 DNA sequence: TGTGCCAGCACGGGCTCTGGGGCCAACGTCCTGACTTTC. It codes for CASTGSGANVLTF.

The V gene is TRBV5-4, the J gene TRBJ2-2, with TRBD2 matching 10 bases. From germline, CDR1 is SGHNT and CDR2 YYREEE (reference sequence). The CDR3 is 16 residues long. V trimming: 4 bases; J trimming: 6 bases; junction bases outside the gene matches: 9. CDR3 region: CASSPRASGGAGELFF. As DNA, the CDR3 is TGTGCCAGCAGCCCGAGGGCTAGCGGGGGTGCCGGGGAGCTGTTTTTT.

The chain carries TRBV7-9 and TRBJ1-2; the match to TRBD1 covers 7 bases. V lost 1 base, J lost 2 bases, and 4 bases stayed unmatched. The germline CDR1 and CDR2 sequences are SEHNR and FQNEAQ (reference sequence). The CDR3 is made up of 15 amino acids. CDR3 loop: CASSLGQGLNYGYTF. The CDR3 region has the DNA TGTGCCAGCAGCTTAGGACAGGGTTTAAACTATGGCTACACCTTC.

This clone was counted ten times or more. This rearrangement joins TRBV6-4 to TRBJ2-3, with TRBD2 as a possible D gene (5 bases). This CDR3 is 15 amino acids long. Germline V gene data show CDR1 as MRHNA and CDR2 as SNTAGT. V lost 4 bases, J lost 2 bases, and 13 bases lay in between. The CDR3: CASSGSAGHTDTQYF. CDR3 coding DNA: TGTGCCAGCAGTGGTAGCGCGGGCCACACAGATACGCAGTATTTT.

The chain recombines TRBV9 with TRBJ1-1; no reliable D call. The CDR3 consists of 12 residues. Trimming took off 3 bases at V and 4 bases at J, with 7 bases between the two ends. Germline V CDR1 and CDR2: SGDLS, YYNGEE. CDR3 sequence (DNA): TGTGCCAGCAGCGCAGATGGCACTGAAGCTTTCTTT. Its translation is CASSADGTEAFF.

The chain has TRBV28 and TRBJ1-6; TRBD1 matches 7 bases. The CDR3 is made up of 13 amino acids. The junction had 3 bases not matched to a gene; V was cut back by 5 bases and J by 8 bases. Looked up from germline, CDR1 is MDHEN and CDR2 is SYDVKM. CDR3 region: CASSPDRDSPLHF. The CDR3 DNA reads TGTGCCAGCAGTCCAGACAGGGATTCACCCCTCCACTTT.

Notes on this clone: One end of the junction is discordant with germline, which a read error may explain. This rearrangement joins TRBV9 to TRBJ2-2; 9 positions match TRBD2. The CDR3 runs to 17 residues. Germline-derived CDR1 and CDR2 are SGDLS and YYNGEE. Here the CDR3 DNA reads TGTGCCAGCAACGTAGGGTGGACTAGCGCCAACACCGGGGAGCTGTTTTTT. Translating gives CASNVGWTSANTGELFF.

This chain connects TRBV2 to TRBJ2-1; the D gene is possibly TRBD2 (6 bases). The germline CDR1 and CDR2 sequences are SNHLY and FYNNEI. This CDR3 is built from 13 residues. Trimming removed 3 bases at V and 8 bases at J, with 11 bases between. The CDR3 protein is CASSDFPSDEQFF. DNA of the CDR3: TGTGCCAGCAGTGACTTCCCTAGCGATGAGCAGTTCTTC.

This chain uses TRBV19 with TRBJ1-3, with D perhaps TRBD1 (5 bases). The CDR3 spans 16 residues. The V gene lost 7 bases and the J gene lost 1 base, with 17 bases spanning the gap. CDR1 and CDR2 (germline): LNHDA, SQIVND (reference sequence). CDR3 amino acids: CASNRLERGSGNTIYF. CDR3 DNA: TGTGCCAGTAACCGGCTGGAAAGGGGATCTGGAAACACCATATATTTT. Together with reference TRBV19 and TRBJ1-3, the CDR3 gives the full variable domain: DGGITQSPKYLFRKEGQNVTLSCEQNLNHDAMYWYRQDPGQGLRLIYYSQIVNDFQKGDIAEGYSVSREKKESFPLTVTSAQKNPTAFYLCASNRLERGSGNTIYFGEGSWLTVV.